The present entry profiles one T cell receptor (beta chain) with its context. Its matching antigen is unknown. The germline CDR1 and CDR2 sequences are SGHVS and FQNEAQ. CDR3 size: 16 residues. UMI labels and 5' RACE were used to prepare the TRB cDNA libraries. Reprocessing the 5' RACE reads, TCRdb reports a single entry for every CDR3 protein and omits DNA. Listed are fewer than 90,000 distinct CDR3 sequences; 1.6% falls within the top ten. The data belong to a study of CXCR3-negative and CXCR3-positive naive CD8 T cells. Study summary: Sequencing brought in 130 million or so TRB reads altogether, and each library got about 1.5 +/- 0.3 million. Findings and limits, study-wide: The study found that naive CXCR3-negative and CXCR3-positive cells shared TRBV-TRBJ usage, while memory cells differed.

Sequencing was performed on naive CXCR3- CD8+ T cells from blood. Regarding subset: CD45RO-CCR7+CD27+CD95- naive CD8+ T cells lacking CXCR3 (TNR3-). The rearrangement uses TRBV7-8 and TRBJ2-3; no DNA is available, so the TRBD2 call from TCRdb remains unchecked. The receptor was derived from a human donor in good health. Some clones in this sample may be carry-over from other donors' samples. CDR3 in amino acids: CASSSQGRGLTDTQYF.